This TCR beta chain came from a study of T cells in Graves' hyperthyroidism and ophthalmopathy. Orbital computed tomography and thyroid ultrasound, together with serum TRAb and thyroxine and clinical symptoms, were used for diagnoses. The table lists this clonotype with many counts. What it binds is not known. Overall study results and limits: Most expanded thyroid clonotypes above 0.001 also appeared in blood.

RNA transcripts provided the source from which TCR beta CDR3 regions were amplified. The TCR CDR3 first-round RT-PCR relied on the HTBI primer set. One entry per CDR3 protein, called by TCRdb with MiXCR from the multiplex PCR reads. The sample shows around 520,000 distinct CDR3 sequences, 11% to 15% of them seen only once. Sequenced: blood. This clonotype was sampled from a woman aged 40 to 50 with Graves' hyperthyroidism.

The CDR3 is CASSFSPGTGIGYTF. In DNA form, the CDR3 reads TGTGCCAGCAGTTTTAGCCCCGGGACAGGGATCGGCTACACCTTC. J is TRBJ1-2 and V is TRBV6-1, with 9 bases that match TRBD1. The CDR3 length is 15 residues. V was pared by 5 bases and J by 8 bases, with 12 bases of the junction left unmatched. CDR1 is MNHNS and CDR2 is SASEGT in the germline V gene.